The T cell receptor beta chain described here comes from a study of shared clonotypes between healthy human individuals. Produced via immunoSEQ multiplex PCR; TCRdb's table is partial and in-frame only. The sample shows more than 2 million clones, about 95% of them seen only once. As defined, naive CD8 cells were CD45RO-negative and positively selected for CCR7, with terminally differentiated effector memory CD45RA+ cells excluded. Germline loops: CDR1 SGHTA, CDR2 FQGNSA. The CDR3 has 14 residues. Trimming cost V 2 bases and J 12 bases, with 16 bases left between them. The chain links TRBV7-2 to TRBJ1-4; D is ambiguous. The sequencing input was naive CD8+ T cells sorted from blood. The clonotype was recovered from a man between 18 and 29 years old in good health. The DNA for the CDR3 is TGTGCCAGCAGCTTACACCCCCTGCCTTCGGAACTGTTTTTT. Translated, it gives CASSLHPLPSELFF.